A selection of T cell receptor beta chains follows, all from one sample in a study of blood T cell repertoires in COVID-19. Generated by immunoSEQ multiplex PCR, the TCRdb table keeps only in-frame clones and is missing some. This sample has 15,000 to 20,000 clones, with 82% found just once. Sequenced: peripheral blood. These receptors all come from a human donor in a cohort sampled during active COVID-19. Both conserved end residues are part of each CDR3. D genes are given only for firm matches. Clone sizes are given selectively: once, few, many, or a class where the clone is expanded.

CDR3nt | CDR3aa | v_gene | abundance | d_gene | j_gene
TGTGCCAGCAGTCACAGCTGGCCAGCGGGGGGGAGCGGAGCGAACACCGGGGAGCTGTTTTTT | CASSHSWPAGGSGANTGELFF | TRBV6-6 | . | TRBD2 | TRBJ2-2
TGTGCCAGCAGCTTAACAGCGGGAGGGCCGAATGAGCAGTTCTTC | CASSLTAGGPNEQFF | TRBV7-2 | . | TRBD2 | TRBJ2-1
TGTGCCAGCAGCGAGACAGGGGGCAACACCGGGGAGCTGTTTTTT | CASSETGGNTGELFF | TRBV2 | . | TRBD1 | TRBJ2-2
TGTGCCAGCAGTTACTCGAGGGGGAGAGCTCCCCCTCTAGAGCAGTACTTC | CASSYSRGRAPPLEQYF | TRBV6-2/TRBV6-3 | once | . | TRBJ2-7
TGTGCCAGCAGTGACTCGTACCGAGGGACCCAGTACTTC | CASSDSYRGTQYF | TRBV6-4 | . | . | TRBJ2-5
TGTGCCAGCAGTTTCCTCCTCGGACAGACTGCTGGCTACACCTTC | CASSFLLGQTAGYTF | TRBV28 | . | . | TRBJ1-2
TGCGCCAGCAGCTCGGTCCCGGGACAGGGGTGGAACACTGAAGCTTTCTTT | CASSSVPGQGWNTEAFF | TRBV5-1 | . | TRBD1 | TRBJ1-1
TGTGCCAGCAGCTTGGAAGGACAGGGAGTCTGGAACACCGGGGAGCTGTTTTTT | CASSLEGQGVWNTGELFF | TRBV5-6 | . | TRBD1 | TRBJ2-2
TGTGCCAGCAGCCATCACGGGACTAGCGGGAGAGGGGGCACAGATACGCAGTATTTT | CASSHHGTSGRGGTDTQYF | TRBV4-2 | . | TRBD2 | TRBJ2-3
TGCGCCAGCAGCCCCGAAGGCATTAGCGGGAGTTACGAGCAGTACTTC | CASSPEGISGSYEQYF | TRBV5-1 | . | TRBD2 | TRBJ2-7
TGTGCCAGCAGCGTCGGGACTAGCGGCTCCTACGAGCAGTACTTC | CASSVGTSGSYEQYF | TRBV5-4 | . | TRBD2 | TRBJ2-7
TGTGCCAGCAGTGAAAGTGCGGAAAACACTGAAGCTTTCTTT | CASSESAENTEAFF | TRBV6-1 | few | . | TRBJ1-1
TGTGCCAGCGCATCGGGACAGGGTACTTTCGGCTACACCTTC | CASASGQGTFGYTF | TRBV19 | . | TRBD1 | TRBJ1-2
TGTGCCAGCAGTTCGGCGGGAGGCGGCACAGATACGCAGTATTTT | CASSSAGGGTDTQYF | TRBV6-4 | . | TRBD2 | TRBJ2-3
TGTGCCACCCAAGCCGGGACTAGCGGGAATAATGAGCAGTTCTTC | CATQAGTSGNNEQFF | TRBV6-4 | . | TRBD2 | TRBJ2-1
TGTGCCAGCAGCTTGTCGGGTAGCGCCTATGGCTACACCTTC | CASSLSGSAYGYTF | TRBV5-6 | . | . | TRBJ1-2
TGTGCCAGCAGCCTCCGGGACAGGGGCCACGAGCAGTACTTC | CASSLRDRGHEQYF | TRBV5-5 | once | TRBD1 | TRBJ2-7
TGTGCCAGCTCAGCCCGGGACAGGGGGGCGGCCGAGCAGTACTTC | CASSARDRGAAEQYF | TRBV18 | . | TRBD1 | TRBJ2-7
TGCGCCAGCAGCCAGACGCGGGCACCGACCTACACTGAAGCTTTCTTT | CASSQTRAPTYTEAFF | TRBV4-3 | . | . | TRBJ1-1